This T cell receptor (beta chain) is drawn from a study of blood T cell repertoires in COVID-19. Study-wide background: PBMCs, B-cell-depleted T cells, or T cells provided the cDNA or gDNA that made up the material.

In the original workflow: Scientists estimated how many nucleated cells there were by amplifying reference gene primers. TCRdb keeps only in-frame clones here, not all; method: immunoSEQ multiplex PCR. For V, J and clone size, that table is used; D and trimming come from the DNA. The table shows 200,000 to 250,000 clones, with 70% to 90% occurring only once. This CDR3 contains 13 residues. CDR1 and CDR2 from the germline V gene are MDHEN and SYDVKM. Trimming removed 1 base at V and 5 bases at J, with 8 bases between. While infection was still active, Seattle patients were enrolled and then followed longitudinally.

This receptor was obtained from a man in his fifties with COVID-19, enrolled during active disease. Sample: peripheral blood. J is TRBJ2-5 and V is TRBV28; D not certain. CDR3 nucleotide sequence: TGTGCCAGCAGTTTATTGCAGTCGGAGACCCAGTACTTC. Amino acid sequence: CASSLLQSETQYF.